This entry concerns a single TCR beta chain. Antigen unknown. The data stem from a study of vaccination and CD4 T cells after COVID-19. Study in general: Post-vaccine specimens were obtained a median roughly 74 days after dose two (range 14 to 241).

The CDR3 is made up of 15 amino acids. CDR1 SEHNR and CDR2 FQNEAQ come from the germline V gene (reference sequence). With 6 bases removed from V and 1 base from J, the gap between germline ends came to 10 bases. The treatment denotes: approximately nine-day PBMC culture with coronavirus spike peptide pools or control peptides (ViraFEST assay). Antigen-specific T cells were expanded with peptide pools by ViraFEST, and TCRs were then sequenced. Sequencing of DNA taken from cultured CD4+ T cells relied on the Oncomine TCR Beta short-read assay. TCRdb fed the PCR reads into MiXCR, producing one record per CDR3 protein. The sample has approximately 10,000 distinct CDR3 sequences; 50% are singletons.

This chain connects TRBV7-9 to TRBJ2-6, with D hard to call. This TCR derives from a human donor who had recovered from COVID-19. The sample was CD4+ T cells from blood, cultured in vitro. CDR3 sequence reads: CASRLSLSGANVLTF. The CDR3 DNA follows: TGTGCCAGCAGATTATCCCTTTCTGGGGCCAACGTCCTGACTTTC.